This TCR beta chain was profiled in a study of Tregs in tolerant kidney transplant recipients. Study results and caveats: Tolerant patients' donor-specific Tregs expanded beyond overall Tregs, suggesting antigen-driven growth. Some patients' samples used different primers over time, so nucleotide sequences weren't comparable.

With 3 bases removed from V and 4 bases from J, the gap between germline ends came to 10 bases. CDR1 is SGHAT and CDR2 is FQNNGV in the germline V gene. CDR3 length: 14 residues. Sequencing used immunoSEQ multiplex PCR; TCRdb keeps in-frame clones, though not all of them. This table has tens of thousands of clones, more than 85% appearing once. Recipients received nonmyeloablative bone marrow transplants from related graft donors, with transient mixed chimerism. Unstimulated Tregs (CD4+CD25+CD127-) and CD4+CD25- non-Tregs were sorted from PBMCs. The count of this clone is one. The antigen is undetermined.

V gene TRBV11-2 combines with J gene TRBJ2-1, with unresolved D. Sequenced here: CD4+ T cells from blood (PBMCs), sampled 24 months after the transplant. The TCR sequence derives from a human patient who received a combined kidney and bone marrow transplant. Some T cells could come from the graft donor. The CDR3 region is CASSLGPRYNEQFF. The CDR3 DNA reads as TGTGCCAGCAGCTTGGGCCCTCGGTACAATGAGCAGTTCTTC.